This T cell receptor beta chain is from a study of long-term antiretroviral therapy in people with HIV. Study-level points and caveats: Controls showed broader CDR3 length ranges than did the HIV repertoires. ART-treated samples gained diversity yet remained below transplant donor controls.

The CDR3 runs to 16 residues. V lost 4 bases to trimming and J lost 3 bases, with 19 bases between them. Germline V gene sequence: CDR1 SGHRS, CDR2 YFSETQ. Concerning this clone: Its antigen remains unidentified.

At the survey level, the v3.0 immunoSEQ assay was run. Sequencing used immunoSEQ multiplex PCR; TCRdb keeps in-frame clones, though not all of them. The sample consists of 20,000 to 25,000 clones, 86% of them appearing once. Here the sequenced sample was unsorted PBMCs, taken 1.9 years after starting antiretroviral therapy. The clonotype was recovered from a woman in her 30s with HIV. V and J are TRBV5-1 and TRBJ2-5; D uncertain. CDR3 sequence: CASSPNGQIWEETQYF. The CDR3 nucleotides are TGCGCCAGCAGCCCCAATGGCCAGATCTGGGAAGAGACCCAGTACTTC.